Below, 31 T cell receptor beta chains from the same sample are listed, as sequenced in a study of T cell changes during pregnancy in multiple sclerosis. Some clones are missing from TCRdb's copy, which holds only in-frame ones; the method was immunoSEQ multiplex PCR. The data hold roughly 80,000 clones, with 93% observed a single time. Sequencing was performed on peripheral blood, taken in the second trimester of pregnancy. These receptors all come from a female donor with multiple sclerosis, enrolled in a pregnancy study.

This chain links TRBV5-1 with TRBJ2-1; 12 nucleotides align to TRBD2. Per the germline V gene, CDR1 is SGHRS and CDR2 is YFSETQ. The CDR3 has 15 residues. Germline trimming cut 6 bases from V and 0 bases from J; bases unmatched to any gene: 1. CDR3 nucleotides: TGCGCCAGCACTAGCGGGGGGGCCTCCTACAATGAGCAGTTCTTC. Its protein product is CASTSGGASYNEQFF.

The chain is built from TRBV7-9 and TRBJ1-5; 9 positions match TRBD1. Germline CDR1 and CDR2: SEHNR and FQNEAQ (reference sequence). The CDR3 is 14 amino acids. The V and J ends lost 3 bases and 8 bases, in that order; junction bases with no gene match: 5. CDR3 sequence (DNA): TGTGCCAGCAGCTTGGTGGACAGGGGTGAGCCCCAGCATTTT. Its translation: CASSLVDRGEPQHF.

The chain links TRBV5-5 to TRBJ1-1; D is uncertain. The CDR3 extends over 12 amino acids. The germline CDR1 and CDR2 sequences are SGHKS and YYEKEE (reference sequence). Trimming removed 2 bases at V and 2 bases at J, with 4 bases between. CDR3 residues: CASSFGNTEAFF. DNA for the CDR3: TGTGCCAGCAGCTTCGGTAACACTGAAGCTTTCTTT. Full variable domain (remainder filled in from reference TRBV5-5 and TRBJ1-1): DAGVTQSPTHLIKTRGQQVTLRCSPISGHKSVSWYQQVLGQGPQFIFQYYEKEERGRGNFPDRFSARQFPNYSSELNVNALLLGDSALYLCASSFGNTEAFFGQGTRLTVV.

This sequence joins TRBV2 and TRBJ1-4, with 8 bases fitting TRBD1. CDR3 length equals 14 residues. Germline trimming cut 9 bases from V and 5 bases from J; bases unmatched to any gene: 8. Germline V gives CDR1 SNHLY, CDR2 FYNNEI. CDR3 DNA: TGTGCCAGGAGCGCAGGGGGCAGAAATGAAAAACTGTTTTTT. Its translation: CARSAGGRNEKLFF.

V gene TRBV27 combines with J gene TRBJ2-7; 9 positions match TRBD1. The J segment lost 5 bases and the V segment lost 6 bases, leaving 8 bases of the junction unmatched. There are 14 residues in the CDR3. Germline assignment: CDR1 MNHEY and CDR2 SMNVEV (reference sequence). The CDR3 DNA reads TGTGCCAGCAGCGCTGGGACAGGGTCTAACGAGCAGTACTTC. It translates to CASSAGTGSNEQYF.

The genes are TRBV6-5 and TRBJ2-1; D possibly corresponds to TRBD2 (5 bases). Germline V gives CDR1 MNHEY, CDR2 SVGAGI. V was clipped by 6 bases and J by 7 bases, with 19 bases between them. This CDR3 comprises 15 residues. The CDR3 loop reads CASSQRAGRPNEQFF. As DNA, the CDR3 is TGTGCCAGCAGCCAAAGGGCGGGTAGGCCTAATGAGCAGTTCTTC.

The chain combines TRBV5-4 with TRBJ1-6; 7 bases fit TRBD1. CDR3 length: 15 amino acids. V was pared by 4 bases and J by 7 bases, with 8 bases of the junction left unmatched. CDR1 is SGHNT, CDR2 YYREEE, per germline (reference sequence). The CDR3: CASSPGTALNSPLHF. DNA of the CDR3: TGTGCCAGCAGCCCGGGGACAGCTCTCAATTCACCCCTCCACTTT.

The chain employs TRBV5-1 and TRBJ1-3, with D perhaps TRBD1 (5 bases). V lost 0 bases and J lost 3, with 16 bases in between. The CDR3 is made up of 17 amino acids. The V gene's germline CDR1 is SGHRS and CDR2 YFSETQ. This CDR3 reads CASSLGRQLEIGNTIYF. CDR3 DNA: TGCGCCAGCAGCTTGGGTAGACAGCTAGAAATTGGAAACACCATATATTTT. The whole variable domain, filled in from reference TRBV5-1 and TRBJ1-3, reads KAGVTQTPRYLIKTRGQQVTLSCSPISGHRSVSWYQQTPGQGLQFLFEYFSETQRNKGNFPGRFSGRQFSNSRSEMNVSTLELGDSALYLCASSLGRQLEIGNTIYFGEGSWLTVV.

Comments on this clone: This sample includes further DNA sequences coding for the same CDR3. This rearrangement joins TRBV5-6 to TRBJ1-1; D is perhaps TRBD1 (6 bases). CDR3 length equals 12 residues. The V end was cut by 2 bases, the J end by 6 bases, with 8 bases between. Germline CDR1 is SGHDT and CDR2 is YYEEEE. This CDR3 is CASSLQGPEAFF. The CDR3 DNA reads TGTGCCAGCAGCTTACAGGGACCTGAAGCTTTCTTT.

The CDR3 nucleotides read TGTGCCAGCAGCCTCACCAAGAGGGCGGGGTACACAGATACGCAGTATTTT. It translates to CASSLTKRAGYTDTQYF. V is TRBV7-9 and J is TRBJ2-3, with D tentatively TRBD2 (6 bases). Trimming shortened V by 5 bases and J by 2 bases, and 20 bases separated the two germline ends. Germline V gene lookup returns CDR1 SEHNR and CDR2 FQNEAQ (reference sequence). This CDR3 is 17 amino acids long. Supplemented by reference TRBV7-9 and TRBJ2-3, the full variable domain reads DTGVSQNPRHKITKRGQNVTFRCDPISEHNRLYWYRQTLGQGPEFLTYFQNEAQLEKSRLLSDRFSAERPKGSFSTLEIQRTEQGDSAMYLCASSLTKRAGYTDTQYFGPGTRLTVL.

This chain connects TRBV18 to TRBJ1-1; the match to TRBD1 covers 7 bases. V lost 5 bases, J lost 4 bases, and 7 bases stayed unmatched. This CDR3 region has 14 residues. Looked up from germline, CDR1 is KGHSH and CDR2 is LQKENI. The CDR3 here is CASSEGGAGTEAFF. CDR3 DNA: TGTGCCAGCTCAGAAGGGGGCGCGGGCACTGAAGCTTTCTTT.

This chain joins TRBV30 and TRBJ1-5, with D maybe TRBD1 (5 bases). Per germline, CDR1 GTSNPN and CDR2 SVGIG (reference sequence). This CDR3 is built from 15 residues. V gave up 3 bases and J gave up 1 base, with 13 bases separating them. The CDR3 DNA reads as TGTGCCTGGAGACCCAGGGCTAGGAGCAATCAGCCCCAGCATTTT. Encoded protein: CAWRPRARSNQPQHF.

The rearrangement joins TRBV27 to TRBJ2-3; D uncertain. The V end lost 5 bases, the J end lost 9 bases, and 15 bases lay between the germline ends. This CDR3 has 13 amino acids. Germline values: CDR1 MNHEY, CDR2 SMNVEV (reference sequence). CDR3 sequence (DNA): TGTGCCAGCAGTCCCCGAAAACCCGGGACGCAGTATTTT. Translated, it gives CASSPRKPGTQYF.

In its sample, this clone was seen once. The genes are TRBV5-6 and TRBJ1-1; D remains ambiguous. The CDR3 is made up of 14 amino acids. Germline CDR1 is SGHDT and CDR2 is YYEEEE. Trimming cost V 2 bases and J 1 base, with 9 bases left between them. CDR3 amino acids: CASSLSRRNTEAFF. The CDR3 nucleotides are TGTGCCAGCAGCTTATCACGTAGGAACACTGAAGCTTTCTTT.

The gene calls are TRBV7-3 and TRBJ2-3, with 9 bases that match TRBD2. Per the germline V gene, CDR1 is SGHTA and CDR2 is FQGTGA. This CDR3 is 16 amino acids long. V trimming: 5 bases; J trimming: 6 bases; junction bases outside the gene matches: 12. CDR3 coding DNA: TGTGCCAGCAGCCCCCGGGGGACTAGCCCGCCGGATACGCAGTATTTT. Translated, it gives CASSPRGTSPPDTQYF.

The rearrangement joins TRBV7-6 to TRBJ2-7, with a tentative D call TRBD1 (5 bases). The CDR3 is made up of 14 amino acids. Germline lookup yields CDR1 SGHVS and CDR2 FNYEAQ. The V end was cut by 5 bases, the J end by 2 bases, with 13 bases between. The CDR3 here is CASSRDQQAYEQYF. The CDR3 DNA follows: TGTGCCAGCAGCAGAGATCAACAGGCCTACGAGCAGTACTTC.

The chain employs TRBV19 and TRBJ1-4; tentatively, D is TRBD1 (5 bases). The CDR3 covers 17 residues. The V gene's germline CDR1 is LNHDA and CDR2 SQIVND (reference sequence). The V end lost 4 bases, the J end lost 0 bases, and 15 bases lay between the germline ends. The CDR3 here is CASSKRRTGSTNEKLFF. CDR3 nucleotide sequence: TGTGCCAGTAGTAAAAGACGCACAGGATCAACTAATGAAAAACTGTTTTTT.

About this clone itself: The junction differs from germline at one of its ends, possibly a read error. V and J are TRBV7-7 and TRBJ2-1, with 7 bases matching TRBD1. The V gene's germline CDR1 is SSHAT and CDR2 FNYEAQ (reference sequence). The CDR3 covers 14 residues. This CDR3 is CASSPKDRTNEQFF. As DNA, the CDR3 is TGTGCTAGCAGCCCTAAGGACAGGACGAATGAGCAGTTCTTC.

The chain has TRBV2 and TRBJ1-6, with unresolved D. There are 14 residues in the CDR3. Trimming shortened V by 6 bases and J by 0 bases, and 6 bases separated the two germline ends. The germline CDR1 and CDR2 sequences are SNHLY and FYNNEI. This CDR3 is CASRASSYNSPLHF. For the CDR3, the DNA is TGTGCCAGCAGAGCTTCCTCCTATAATTCACCCCTCCACTTT.

The chain is built from TRBV29-1 and TRBJ2-7; D possibly corresponds to TRBD1 (6 bases). The CDR3 spans 13 residues. V gave up 5 bases and J gave up 3 bases, with 14 bases separating them. Per germline, CDR1 SQVTM and CDR2 ANQGSEA. CDR3 coding DNA: TGCAGCGTTTTAGGGGGACCCTACTACGAGCAGTACTTC. It encodes CSVLGGPYYEQYF.

CDR3 sequence reads: CASSVDYSGNTIYF. As DNA, the CDR3 is TGTGCCAGCAGCGTAGATTACTCTGGAAACACCATATATTTT. This rearrangement joins TRBV9 to TRBJ1-3, with D unresolved. The CDR3 totals 14 residues. Between the trimmed V and J ends, which lost 0 bases and 0 bases, there was a span of 4 bases. Germline V gene data show CDR1 as SGDLS and CDR2 as YYNGEE. Filled out from reference TRBV9 and TRBJ1-3, the complete variable domain reads DSGVTQTPKHLITATGQRVTLRCSPRSGDLSVYWYQQSLDQGLQFLIQYYNGEERAKGNILERFSAQQFPDLHSELNLSSLELGDSALYFCASSVDYSGNTIYFGEGSWLTVV.

CDR3: CSASGEYGYTF. The CDR3 DNA follows: TGCAGTGCTAGCGGGGAATATGGCTACACCTTC. The chain links TRBV20-1 to TRBJ1-2; D uncertain. This CDR3 is built from 11 residues. Trimming removed 3 bases from V and 5 bases from J, with 7 bases in between. Germline values: CDR1 DFQATT, CDR2 SNEGSKA (reference sequence).

The chain couples TRBV25-1 to TRBJ1-2; D ambiguous. V was cut by 1 base and J by 2 bases, with 20 bases left in between. Germline lookup yields CDR1 MGHDK and CDR2 SYGVNS. The CDR3 covers 18 residues. The CDR3 sequence is CASSESVGDELPNYGYTF. The CDR3 nucleotides read TGTGCCAGCAGTGAATCTGTCGGAGATGAACTCCCAAACTATGGCTACACCTTC.

A word on this clone: The CDR3 does not close with the conserved phenylalanine or tryptophan, likely indicating a read error. The DNA is omitted, as the CDR3 cannot be located on it reliably, and the CDR3 follows TCRdb's listing. This sequence joins TRBV6-8 and TRBJ1-2. Germline-derived CDR1 and CDR2 are MNHGY and SAAAGT. Counting both end residues, the CDR3 totals 9 amino acids. The CDR3 region is CASLREGVL.

The gene calls are TRBV18 and TRBJ1-6, with TRBD1 matching 9 bases. Germline CDR1 KGHSH, CDR2 LQKENI. V was pared by 5 bases and J by 6 bases, with 2 bases of the junction left unmatched. The CDR3 extends over 14 amino acids. The CDR3 region is CASSSDRGNSPLHF. CDR3 in DNA: TGTGCCAGCTCATCGGACAGGGGTAATTCACCCCTCCACTTT.

A note on this clone: A junction boundary mismatches the germline segment, possibly from a read error. The chain employs TRBV6-1 and TRBJ2-7; 8 bases align to TRBD1. The CDR3 consists of 15 residues. Germline V lookup: CDR1 MNHNS, CDR2 SASEGT. DNA for the CDR3: TGTGCCAGCAGGGAAGGGACAGGCGGCTCCTACGAGCAGTACTTC. Amino acids: CASREGTGGSYEQYF.

The V gene is TRBV5-1, the J gene TRBJ2-2; the D gene is possibly TRBD1 (7 bases). CDR3 size: 14 residues. V lost 3 bases and J 8 bases, leaving 14 bases between the germline ends. Germline assignment: CDR1 SGHRS and CDR2 YFSETQ. The CDR3 DNA follows: TGCGCCAGCAGCTCCTGGGACAGCGGGGGGGAGCTGTTTTTT. Protein product: CASSSWDSGGELFF.

This chain connects TRBV19 to TRBJ2-2; D not resolved. Germline V gives CDR1 LNHDA, CDR2 SQIVND (reference sequence). The CDR3 totals 14 residues. Written as DNA, the CDR3 is TGTGCTACGAAAGTGTCAGGGAACACCGGGGAGCTGTTTTTT. It specifies CATKVSGNTGELFF.

This clone was seen only once. The chain recombines TRBV7-8 with TRBJ2-3; D possibly corresponds to TRBD1 (5 bases). Trimming shortened V by 4 bases and J by 5 bases, and 16 bases separated the two germline ends. This CDR3 contains 15 residues. Germline CDR1 is SGHVS and CDR2 is FQNEAQ. The CDR3 coding sequence is TGTGCCAGCAGCTCTCGCTACAGGAATAAAGATACGCAGTATTTT. Residues: CASSSRYRNKDTQYF. Supplemented by reference TRBV7-8 and TRBJ2-3, the full variable domain reads GAGVSQSPRYKVAKRGQDVALRCDPISGHVSLFWYQQALGQGPEFLTYFQNEAQLDKSGLPSDRFFAERPEGSVSTLKIQRTQQEDSAVYLCASSSRYRNKDTQYFGPGTRLTVL.

The rearrangement links TRBV5-5 to TRBJ2-7; unclear D gene. The germline CDR1 and CDR2 sequences are SGHKS and YYEKEE (reference sequence). There are 13 residues in the CDR3. The ends were cut back, 0 bases at V and 3 bases at J, with 7 bases in the middle. CDR3 in DNA: TGTGCCAGCAGCTTGGTAGATTTCTACGAGCAGTACTTC. It encodes CASSLVDFYEQYF.

The chain has TRBV5-1 and TRBJ1-3; possible D gene TRBD1, 6 bases. The length of the CDR3 is 13 residues. Trimming took 4 bases from V and 4 from J, leaving 9 bases between them. CDR1 SGHRS and CDR2 YFSETQ come from the germline V gene. CDR3 amino acids: CASSHGQGNTIYF. CDR3 bases: TGCGCCAGCAGCCACGGACAGGGAAACACCATATATTTT.